Shown below are 15 T cell receptor beta chains from a single sample sequenced in a study of cytomegalovirus exposure and HLA in healthy donors. In the PCR, 60 Vbeta and 13 Jbeta primers were used. Profiling relied on immunoSEQ multiplex PCR, and the TCRdb table lists in-frame clones only, not all of them. This sample has 95,000 to 150,000 clones, with 70% to 80% found just once. The specimen sequenced was PBMCs. Every receptor here comes from a woman aged 40 to 50 in good health and CMV-seropositive.

The chain combines TRBV30 with TRBJ1-1; unclear D gene. This CDR3 region has 14 residues. The V end was cut by 2 bases, the J end by 4 bases, with 14 bases between. CDR1 and CDR2 (germline): GTSNPN, SVGIG (reference sequence). The CDR3 DNA reads as TGTGCCTGGAGTTTTATCCCGGGATTCACTGAAGCTTTCTTT. This sequence encodes CAWSFIPGFTEAFF.

V and J are TRBV29-1 and TRBJ2-5; 7 bases are shared with TRBD2. The end of the DNA fits TRBJ2-7 better, so the J call may be wrong. Germline CDR1 SQVTM, CDR2 ANQGSEA. This CDR3 spans 12 amino acids. CDR3: CSAAERGYEQYF. The DNA for the CDR3 is TGCAGCGCGGCGGAGCGGGGCTACGAGCAGTACTTC.

V gene TRBV11-1 combines with J gene TRBJ2-7; 8 bases align to TRBD2. CDR1 is SGHAT, CDR2 FQDESV, per germline (reference sequence). There are 17 residues in the CDR3. With V trimmed by 2 bases and J by 4 bases, 13 bases remained unmatched. CDR3 in amino acids: CASSLFAAGLGGYEQYF. CDR3 coding DNA: TGTGCCAGCAGCTTATTCGCCGCGGGACTAGGAGGATACGAGCAGTACTTC.

In its sample, this clone was seen a few times. This sequence joins TRBV5-1 and TRBJ2-5; 7 nucleotides align to TRBD2. CDR1 is SGHRS and CDR2 is YFSETQ in the germline V gene. After removal of 4 bases from V and 6 bases from J, the junction contained 15 bases not matched to a gene. There are 16 residues in the CDR3. The CDR3 DNA reads TGCGCCAGCAGCGGGGGGGAGGGTCTCGGCGGGAAGACCCAGTACTTC. As protein: CASSGGEGLGGKTQYF.

V usage is TRBV19 and J usage is TRBJ1-6, with 7 positions matching TRBD1. This CDR3 has 13 amino acids. The ends lost 7 bases at V and 10 bases at J; junction bases unmatched: 7. Germline CDR1 and CDR2: LNHDA and SQIVND (reference sequence). This CDR3 reads CASNDREPSPLHF. CDR3 coding DNA: TGTGCCAGTAACGACAGGGAGCCATCACCCCTCCACTTT.

The rearrangement uses TRBV5-6 and TRBJ2-7; unclear D gene. The CDR3 runs to 14 residues. V shed 1 base and J shed 2 bases, with 10 bases lying between them. The germline gives CDR1 SGHDT, CDR2 YYEEEE. CDR3 amino acids: CASSLFSNAYEQYF. Written as DNA, the CDR3 is TGTGCCAGCAGCTTGTTTTCTAACGCCTACGAGCAGTACTTC. The variable domain in full, with the rest retrieved from reference TRBV5-6 and TRBJ2-7, is DAGVTQSPTHLIKTRGQQVTLRCSPKSGHDTVSWYQQALGQGPQFIFQYYEEEERQRGNFPDRFSGHQFPNYSSELNVNALLLGDSALYLCASSLFSNAYEQYFGPGTRLTVT.

This chain uses TRBV9 with TRBJ2-3, with D possibly TRBD2 on 6 matching bases. Germline V gene data show CDR1 as SGDLS and CDR2 as YYNGEE. The CDR3 totals 15 residues. Trimming left V 1 base short and J 3 bases short, with 12 bases between. The CDR3 bases are TGTGCCAGCAGCGTATACTCGGGGGAGACAGATACGCAGTATTTT. This translates into CASSVYSGETDTQYF.

The CDR3 loop is CASSPTGSRYEQYF. The CDR3 bases are TGTGCCAGCAGTCCGACAGGGAGTAGGTACGAGCAGTACTTC. This chain joins TRBV6-5 and TRBJ2-7; 7 nucleotides match TRBD1. The germline V gene has CDR1 MNHEY and CDR2 SVGAGI. The CDR3 is made up of 14 amino acids. V dropped 5 bases and J dropped 4; count of bases not matched to a gene: 8.

This clone was seen only once. The CDR3 nucleotides are TGTGCCAGCAGACCCTCAGGAACCCACTACGAGCAGTACTTC. Translating it yields CASRPSGTHYEQYF. The J gene is TRBJ2-7, the V gene TRBV5-6; no clear D. Trimming cost V 5 bases and J 3 bases, with 15 bases left between them. Germline assignment: CDR1 SGHDT and CDR2 YYEEEE. This CDR3 contains 14 residues.

This rearrangement joins TRBV7-2 to TRBJ2-7, with a tentative D call TRBD1 (5 bases). Germline V gene lookup returns CDR1 SGHTA and CDR2 FQGNSA. This CDR3 spans 15 amino acids. The V end lost 5 bases, the J end lost 0 bases, and 14 bases lay between the germline ends. CDR3 region: CASSPSGANSYEQYF. The DNA of the CDR3 is TGTGCCAGCAGCCCAAGTGGGGCTAACTCCTACGAGCAGTACTTC. Using reference TRBV7-2 and TRBJ2-7 for the parts outside the CDR3, the full variable domain is GAGVSQSPSNKVTEKGKDVELRCDPISGHTALYWYRQSLGQGLEFLIYFQGNSAPDKSGLPSDRFSAERTGGSVSTLTIQRTQQEDSAVYLCASSPSGANSYEQYFGPGTRLTVT.

The chain combines TRBV29-1 with TRBJ2-7, with D possibly TRBD2 on 5 matching bases. Trimming removed 7 bases at V and 3 bases at J, with 16 bases between. Germline CDR1 is SQVTM and CDR2 is ANQGSEA. This CDR3 region has 13 residues. CDR3 residues: CSAQAGVHYEQYF. DNA of the CDR3: TGCAGCGCCCAGGCGGGCGTCCACTACGAGCAGTACTTC.

This clone has a single count. The chain carries TRBV27 and TRBJ2-5; the match to TRBD2 covers 9 bases. Germline V CDR1 and CDR2: MNHEY, SMNVEV (reference sequence). The CDR3 is 15 amino acids. J lost 7 bases, V lost 3 bases, and 9 bases had no gene match. CDR3 sequence (DNA): TGTGCCAGCAGTTTGGCTAGCGGGGTCCCAGGGACCCAGTACTTC. Translated, it gives CASSLASGVPGTQYF.

This clone occurred a few times. The chain has TRBV7-2 and TRBJ1-5; D perhaps matches TRBD1 (5 bases). CDR3 length: 17 amino acids. The germline V gene encodes CDR1 SGHTA and CDR2 FQGNSA. V gave up 4 bases and J gave up 2 bases, with 18 bases separating them. For the CDR3, the DNA is TGTGCCAGCAGCTCCCCCGGGGGGATTATCCGCAATCAGCCCCAGCATTTT. Its protein is CASSSPGGIIRNQPQHF.

The CDR3 protein is CASSGTAQPQHF. The DNA for the CDR3 is TGTGCCAGCAGCGGGACAGCTCAGCCCCAGCATTTT. The chain has TRBV2 and TRBJ1-5, with TRBD1 identical over 7 bases. J lost 6 bases, V lost 6 bases, and 2 bases had no gene match. The CDR3 is 12 residues long. Germline-derived CDR1 and CDR2 are SNHLY and FYNNEI.

The V gene is TRBV13, the J gene TRBJ2-5, with D perhaps TRBD2 (6 bases). CDR1 and CDR2 (germline): PRHDT, FYEKMQ (reference sequence). The length of the CDR3 is 16 residues. Trimming cost V 7 bases and J 5 bases, with 23 bases left between them. CDR3 sequence reads: CASTNTGEGSRETQYF. CDR3 DNA sequence: TGTGCCAGCACCAACACGGGAGAAGGTTCGCGGGAGACCCAGTACTTC.